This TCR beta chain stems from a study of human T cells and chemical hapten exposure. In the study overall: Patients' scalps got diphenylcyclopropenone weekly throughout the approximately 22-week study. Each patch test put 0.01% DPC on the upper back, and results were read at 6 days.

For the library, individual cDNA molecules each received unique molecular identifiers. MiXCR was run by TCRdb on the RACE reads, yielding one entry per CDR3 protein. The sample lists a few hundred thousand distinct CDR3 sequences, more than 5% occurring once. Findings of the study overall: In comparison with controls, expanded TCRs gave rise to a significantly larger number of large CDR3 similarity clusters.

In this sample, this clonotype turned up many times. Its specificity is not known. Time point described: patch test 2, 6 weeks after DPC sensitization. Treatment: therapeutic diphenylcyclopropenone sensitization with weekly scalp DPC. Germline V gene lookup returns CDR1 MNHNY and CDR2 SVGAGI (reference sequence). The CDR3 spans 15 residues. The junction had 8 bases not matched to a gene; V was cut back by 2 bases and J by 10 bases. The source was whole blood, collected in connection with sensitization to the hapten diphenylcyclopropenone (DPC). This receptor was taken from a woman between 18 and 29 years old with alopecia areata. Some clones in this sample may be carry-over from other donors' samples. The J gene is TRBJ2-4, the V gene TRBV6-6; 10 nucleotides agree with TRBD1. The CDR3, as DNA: TGTGCCAGCAGTTACCCGATTACGGGACAGGGGATTCAGTACTTC. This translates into CASSYPITGQGIQYF.